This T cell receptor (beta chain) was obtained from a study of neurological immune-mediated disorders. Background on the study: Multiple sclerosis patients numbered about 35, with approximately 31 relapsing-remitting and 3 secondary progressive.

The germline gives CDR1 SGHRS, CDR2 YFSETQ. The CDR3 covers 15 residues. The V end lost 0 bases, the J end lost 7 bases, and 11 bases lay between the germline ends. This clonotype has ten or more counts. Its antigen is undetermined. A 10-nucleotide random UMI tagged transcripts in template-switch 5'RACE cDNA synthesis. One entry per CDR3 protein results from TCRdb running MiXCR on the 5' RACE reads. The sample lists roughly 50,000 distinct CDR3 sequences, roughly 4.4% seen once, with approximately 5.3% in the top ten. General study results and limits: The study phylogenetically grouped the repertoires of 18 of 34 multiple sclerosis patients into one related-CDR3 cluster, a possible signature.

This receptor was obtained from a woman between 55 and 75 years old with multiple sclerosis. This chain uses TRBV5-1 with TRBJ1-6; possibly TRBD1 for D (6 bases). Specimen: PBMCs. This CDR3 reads CASSLAAGVNSPLHF. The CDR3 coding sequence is TGCGCCAGCAGCTTGGCGGCAGGGGTGAATTCACCCCTCCACTTT.